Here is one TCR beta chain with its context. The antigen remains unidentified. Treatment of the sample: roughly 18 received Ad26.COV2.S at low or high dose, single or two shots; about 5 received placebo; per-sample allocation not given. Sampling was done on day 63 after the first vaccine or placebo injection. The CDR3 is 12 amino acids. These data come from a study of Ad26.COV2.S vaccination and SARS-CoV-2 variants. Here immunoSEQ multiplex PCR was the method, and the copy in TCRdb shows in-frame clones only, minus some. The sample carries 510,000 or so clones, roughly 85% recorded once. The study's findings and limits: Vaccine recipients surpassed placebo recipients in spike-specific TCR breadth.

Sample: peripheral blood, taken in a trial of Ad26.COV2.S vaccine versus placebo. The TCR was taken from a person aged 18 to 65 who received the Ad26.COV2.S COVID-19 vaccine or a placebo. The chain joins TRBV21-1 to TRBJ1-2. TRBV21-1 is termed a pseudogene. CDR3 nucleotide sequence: TGTGCCAGCGCCCTATGGGTGAGGGACTACACCTTC. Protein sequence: CASALWVRDYTF.